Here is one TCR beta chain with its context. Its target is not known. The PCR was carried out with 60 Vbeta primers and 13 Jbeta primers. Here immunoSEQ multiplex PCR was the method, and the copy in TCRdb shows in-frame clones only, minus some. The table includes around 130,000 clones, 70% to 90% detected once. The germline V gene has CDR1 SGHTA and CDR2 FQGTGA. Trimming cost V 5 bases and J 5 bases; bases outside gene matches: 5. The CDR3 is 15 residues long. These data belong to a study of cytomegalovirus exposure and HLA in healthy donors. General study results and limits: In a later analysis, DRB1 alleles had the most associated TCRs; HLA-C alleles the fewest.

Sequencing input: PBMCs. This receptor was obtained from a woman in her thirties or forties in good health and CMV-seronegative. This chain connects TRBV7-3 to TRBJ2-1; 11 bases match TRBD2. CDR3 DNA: TGTGCCAGCAGCACCGGGACTAGCGGTAACAATGAGCAGTTCTTC. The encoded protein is CASSTGTSGNNEQFF.